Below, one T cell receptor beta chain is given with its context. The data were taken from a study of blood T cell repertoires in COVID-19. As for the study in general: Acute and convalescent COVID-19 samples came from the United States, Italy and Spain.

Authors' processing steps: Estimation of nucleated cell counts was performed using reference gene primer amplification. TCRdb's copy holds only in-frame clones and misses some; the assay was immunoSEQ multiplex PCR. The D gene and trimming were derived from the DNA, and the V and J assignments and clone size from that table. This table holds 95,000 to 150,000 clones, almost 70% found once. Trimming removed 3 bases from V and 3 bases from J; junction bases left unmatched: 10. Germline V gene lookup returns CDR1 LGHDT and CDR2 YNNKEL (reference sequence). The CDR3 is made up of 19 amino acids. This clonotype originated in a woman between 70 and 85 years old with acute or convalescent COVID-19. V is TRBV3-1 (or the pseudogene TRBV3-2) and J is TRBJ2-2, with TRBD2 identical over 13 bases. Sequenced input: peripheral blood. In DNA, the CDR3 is TGTGCCAGCAGCCAGGGGGGACTAGCGGGAAGGAGTTACACCGGGGAGCTGTTTTTT. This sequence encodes CASSQGGLAGRSYTGELFF.